A selection of T cell receptor beta chains follows, all from one sample in a study of blood T cell repertoires in COVID-19. Data came from immunoSEQ multiplex PCR; TCRdb stores just in-frame clones and leaves some out. The sample consists of under 250,000 clones, approximately 85% of them appearing once. Input material: peripheral blood. The receptors here all came from a woman aged 70-85 years with acute or convalescent COVID-19. Each CDR3 is given with its conserved first and last residue. Fields, in order: D gene, clone size, J gene, V gene, CDR3 DNA, CDR3 protein. A D gene is named only where the DNA matches it firmly. The size of a clone is reported for some rows only, either as once, few or many, or as a class for expanded clones.

D gene: TRBD1; clone size: -; J gene: TRBJ2-3; V gene: TRBV3-1/TRBV3-2; CDR3 DNA: TGTGCCAGCAGCCTAACCGGGACAGGGGTTGGCACAGATACGCAGTATTTT; CDR3 protein: CASSLTGTGVGTDTQYF
D gene: -; clone size: -; J gene: TRBJ1-5; V gene: TRBV27; CDR3 DNA: TGTGCCAGCAGCCTTAAGGGGGGGGAGCGTCAGCCCCAGCATTTT; CDR3 protein: CASSLKGGERQPQHF
D gene: -; clone size: -; J gene: TRBJ1-5; V gene: TRBV27; CDR3 DNA: TGTGCCAGCAGTGCGCTCCGGAGCAATCAGCCCCAGCATTTT; CDR3 protein: CASSALRSNQPQHF
D gene: -; clone size: -; J gene: TRBJ2-5; V gene: TRBV15; CDR3 DNA: TGTGCCACCAGCCCTGGACTCCCCGGAGAGACCCAGTACTTC; CDR3 protein: CATSPGLPGETQYF
D gene: -; clone size: -; J gene: TRBJ2-2; V gene: TRBV28; CDR3 DNA: TGTGCCAGCAGGAAGGAGGGCCCAAGGTCCGGGGAGCTGTTTTTT; CDR3 protein: CASRKEGPRSGELFF
D gene: -; clone size: -; J gene: TRBJ1-6; V gene: TRBV4-3; CDR3 DNA: TGCGCCAGCAGCCAAGTCATGGACAAAAATTCACCCCTCCACTTT; CDR3 protein: CASSQVMDKNSPLHF
D gene: -; clone size: -; J gene: TRBJ1-1; V gene: TRBV7-2; CDR3 DNA: TGTGCCAGCAGCTTGGGGCCGATGAACACTGAAGCTTTCTTT; CDR3 protein: CASSLGPMNTEAFF
D gene: TRBD1; clone size: -; J gene: TRBJ1-5; V gene: TRBV7-8; CDR3 DNA: TGTGCCAGCAGCTTAGAGGGGGCGATTAGCAATCAGCCCCAGCATTTT; CDR3 protein: CASSLEGAISNQPQHF
D gene: TRBD1; clone size: -; J gene: TRBJ1-1; V gene: TRBV9; CDR3 DNA: TGTGCCAGCAGCGATGAGCCGGGACAGGTGAACACTGAAGCTTTCTTT; CDR3 protein: CASSDEPGQVNTEAFF
D gene: -; clone size: -; J gene: TRBJ1-6; V gene: TRBV6-5; CDR3 DNA: TGTGCCAGCAGATTTCGAGTGAGTGGTTATTCACCCCTCCACTTT; CDR3 protein: CASRFRVSGYSPLHF
D gene: -; clone size: -; J gene: TRBJ1-4; V gene: TRBV5-1; CDR3 DNA: TGCGCCAGCAGCTCCGGGAAGGTTGATGAAAAACTGTTTTTT; CDR3 protein: CASSSGKVDEKLFF
D gene: TRBD1; clone size: few; J gene: TRBJ2-7; V gene: TRBV30; CDR3 DNA: TGTGCCTGGAGCCGCCTGGGACAGGGGGCCTACGAGCAGTACTTC; CDR3 protein: CAWSRLGQGAYEQYF
D gene: TRBD1; clone size: -; J gene: TRBJ1-2; V gene: TRBV6-5; CDR3 DNA: TGTGCCAGCAGTTGGCTCGGGACAGGGGAAGGCTACACCTTC; CDR3 protein: CASSWLGTGEGYTF
D gene: TRBD1; clone size: -; J gene: TRBJ1-2; V gene: TRBV30; CDR3 DNA: TGTGCCTGGAGCGAAGACAGGGGCTATGGCTACACCTTC; CDR3 protein: CAWSEDRGYGYTF
D gene: TRBD1; clone size: -; J gene: TRBJ1-1; V gene: TRBV6-4; CDR3 DNA: TGTGCCAGCAGTTCCGACAGGGACACTGAAGCTTTCTTT; CDR3 protein: CASSSDRDTEAFF
D gene: -; clone size: once; J gene: TRBJ1-1; V gene: TRBV5-1; CDR3 DNA: TGCGCCAGCAGCTTGGAAGGGGTTGGGACTGAAGCTTTCTTT; CDR3 protein: CASSLEGVGTEAFF
D gene: TRBD1; clone size: -; J gene: TRBJ1-3; V gene: TRBV2; CDR3 DNA: TGTGCCAGCAGATCAGGGGGCTATTCTGGAAACACCATATATTTT; CDR3 protein: CASRSGGYSGNTIYF
D gene: -; clone size: -; J gene: TRBJ1-2; V gene: TRBV6-5; CDR3 DNA: TGTGCCAGCAGTTACTCCTACAGGGTCGAGGGTGGCTACACCTTC; CDR3 protein: CASSYSYRVEGGYTF
D gene: TRBD1; clone size: -; J gene: TRBJ2-7; V gene: TRBV3-1/TRBV3-2; CDR3 DNA: TGTGCCAGCAGCCTACAGGGGGCAGACTACGAGCAGTACTTC; CDR3 protein: CASSLQGADYEQYF
D gene: -; clone size: once; J gene: TRBJ2-1; V gene: TRBV7-8; CDR3 DNA: TGTGCCAGCAGCTCAGACAGCTACAATGAGCAGTTCTTC; CDR3 protein: CASSSDSYNEQFF
D gene: TRBD2; clone size: -; J gene: TRBJ2-3; V gene: TRBV19; CDR3 DNA: TGTGCCAGTAGTGCCCCGGGGGGGATCACAGATACGCAGTATTTT; CDR3 protein: CASSAPGGITDTQYF
D gene: TRBD1; clone size: once; J gene: TRBJ2-7; V gene: TRBV18; CDR3 DNA: TGTGCCAGCTCCCTAACAGGGGGATCCTACGAGCAGTACTTC; CDR3 protein: CASSLTGGSYEQYF
D gene: -; clone size: -; J gene: TRBJ1-1; V gene: TRBV19; CDR3 DNA: TGTGCCAGTAGTATAGGCAGGGCTTCGCGCACTGAAGCTTTCTTT; CDR3 protein: CASSIGRASRTEAFF
D gene: TRBD1; clone size: -; J gene: TRBJ1-6; V gene: TRBV30; CDR3 DNA: TGTGCCTGGAGCCAAGTGGGGACAGGGGGAGTGTTGAATTCACCCCTCCACTTT; CDR3 protein: CAWSQVGTGGVLNSPLHF
D gene: -; clone size: once; J gene: TRBJ1-6; V gene: TRBV11-2; CDR3 DNA: TGTGCCAGCAGCTTAGATGGATGGCAGGCTAATAATTCACCCCTCCACTTT; CDR3 protein: CASSLDGWQANNSPLHF
D gene: TRBD1; clone size: -; J gene: TRBJ1-2; V gene: TRBV7-9; CDR3 DNA: TGTGCCAGCAGCTTATGGCCTTCAGGGGGTGATGGCTACACCTTC; CDR3 protein: CASSLWPSGGDGYTF
D gene: TRBD1; clone size: -; J gene: TRBJ2-5; V gene: TRBV6-2/TRBV6-3; CDR3 DNA: TGTGCCAGCAGTTGGGGTCGGGCAGGGGGAGAGACCCAGTACTTC; CDR3 protein: CASSWGRAGGETQYF
D gene: -; clone size: few; J gene: TRBJ1-5; V gene: TRBV12-3/TRBV12-4; CDR3 DNA: TGTGCCAGCAGTTCAGTACCCCAGCCCCAGCATTTT; CDR3 protein: CASSSVPQPQHF
D gene: -; clone size: -; J gene: TRBJ1-1; V gene: TRBV7-6; CDR3 DNA: TGTGCCAGCAGCGTGGACACTAACACTGAAGCTTTCTTT; CDR3 protein: CASSVDTNTEAFF
D gene: -; clone size: -; J gene: TRBJ1-1; V gene: TRBV3-1/TRBV3-2; CDR3 DNA: TGTGCCAGCAGCCTAAGCGGATTAATGAACACTGAAGCTTTCTTT; CDR3 protein: CASSLSGLMNTEAFF
D gene: TRBD1; clone size: -; J gene: TRBJ1-5; V gene: TRBV7-2; CDR3 DNA: TGTGCCAGCAGCCTACAGGGGTATAGCAATCAGCCCCAGCATTTT; CDR3 protein: CASSLQGYSNQPQHF
D gene: TRBD1; clone size: -; J gene: TRBJ1-1; V gene: TRBV19; CDR3 DNA: TGTGCCAGTACTATTTCAGGACAGGGGAACTCTGAAGCTTTCTTT; CDR3 protein: CASTISGQGNSEAFF
D gene: TRBD1; clone size: -; J gene: TRBJ1-6; V gene: TRBV30; CDR3 DNA: TGTGCCTGGAGCCATCGACAGGGAGGCTCACCCCTCCACTTT; CDR3 protein: CAWSHRQGGSPLHF
D gene: TRBD1; clone size: -; J gene: TRBJ1-2; V gene: TRBV2; CDR3 DNA: TGTGCCAGCAGTGAAGCTAGGACAGGGGGCGCAGATGGCTACACCTTC; CDR3 protein: CASSEARTGGADGYTF
D gene: -; clone size: -; J gene: TRBJ2-5; V gene: TRBV5-1; CDR3 DNA: TGCGCCAGCAGCTTGTCGGGGTATTCAAGTGAGACCCAGTACTTC; CDR3 protein: CASSLSGYSSETQYF
D gene: TRBD1; clone size: once; J gene: TRBJ2-7; V gene: TRBV13; CDR3 DNA: TGTGCCAGCAGCTTGCCCGGGACAGGGCCCTACGAGCAGTACTTC; CDR3 protein: CASSLPGTGPYEQYF
D gene: TRBD1; clone size: -; J gene: TRBJ1-2; V gene: TRBV6-4; CDR3 DNA: TGTGCCAGCAGGACAGGGGGCACTGGCTACACCTTC; CDR3 protein: CASRTGGTGYTF
D gene: -; clone size: -; J gene: TRBJ2-2; V gene: TRBV2; CDR3 DNA: TGTGCCGGAACAGAGGGCATACTGAACACCGGGGAGCTGTTTTTT; CDR3 protein: CAGTEGILNTGELFF
D gene: -; clone size: -; J gene: TRBJ2-2; V gene: TRBV6-1; CDR3 DNA: TGTGCCAGCAGTGAAATGCAGGGCACCGGGGAGCTGTTTTTT; CDR3 protein: CASSEMQGTGELFF
D gene: TRBD1; clone size: -; J gene: TRBJ1-5; V gene: TRBV5-1; CDR3 DNA: TGCGCCAGCAGCTTGGGTCAGGGGGATAACAATCAGCCCCAGCATTTT; CDR3 protein: CASSLGQGDNNQPQHF
D gene: -; clone size: -; J gene: TRBJ1-4; V gene: TRBV10-3; CDR3 DNA: TGTGCCGTCTCTCCGGGGGGCCTTAATGAAAAACTGTTTTTT; CDR3 protein: CAVSPGGLNEKLFF
D gene: TRBD1; clone size: -; J gene: TRBJ2-1; V gene: TRBV5-1; CDR3 DNA: TGCGCCAGCAGCTTGTCGGGACAGGGTTTTAATGAGCAGTTCTTC; CDR3 protein: CASSLSGQGFNEQFF
D gene: TRBD1; clone size: few; J gene: TRBJ1-1; V gene: TRBV19; CDR3 DNA: TGTGCCAGTAGTATCATGACAGGGGGCCAAGCTTTCTTT; CDR3 protein: CASSIMTGGQAFF
D gene: TRBD1; clone size: -; J gene: TRBJ1-1; V gene: TRBV12-3/TRBV12-4; CDR3 DNA: TGTGCCAGCAGTCGAACAGGGGGTGGAGCTTTCTTT; CDR3 protein: CASSRTGGGAFF
D gene: -; clone size: -; J gene: TRBJ1-1; V gene: TRBV11-2; CDR3 DNA: TGTGCCAGCAGCTTATCCGGGGGGCCTCCTGAAGCTTTCTTT; CDR3 protein: CASSLSGGPPEAFF
D gene: -; clone size: -; J gene: TRBJ2-1; V gene: TRBV7-9; CDR3 DNA: TGTGCCAGCAGCCGGGTAGGTGAGCAGTTCTTC; CDR3 protein: CASSRVGEQFF
D gene: -; clone size: few; J gene: TRBJ1-5; V gene: TRBV5-1; CDR3 DNA: TGCGCCAGCAGCTTGGGCCCTAACGGGGATCAGCCCCAGCATTTT; CDR3 protein: CASSLGPNGDQPQHF
D gene: TRBD2; clone size: -; J gene: TRBJ2-2; V gene: TRBV27; CDR3 DNA: TGTGCCAGCAAAAAGCGGGGGGGCGATACCGGGGAGCTGTTTTTT; CDR3 protein: CASKKRGGDTGELFF
D gene: -; clone size: -; J gene: TRBJ1-4; V gene: TRBV6-5; CDR3 DNA: TGTGCCAGCAGTTACTCGGGGGGAGCTGAAAAACTGTTTTTT; CDR3 protein: CASSYSGGAEKLFF
D gene: -; clone size: -; J gene: TRBJ1-2; V gene: TRBV18; CDR3 DNA: TGTGCCAGCTCACCACCGGGGGGGCCAAACTATGGCTACACCTTC; CDR3 protein: CASSPPGGPNYGYTF